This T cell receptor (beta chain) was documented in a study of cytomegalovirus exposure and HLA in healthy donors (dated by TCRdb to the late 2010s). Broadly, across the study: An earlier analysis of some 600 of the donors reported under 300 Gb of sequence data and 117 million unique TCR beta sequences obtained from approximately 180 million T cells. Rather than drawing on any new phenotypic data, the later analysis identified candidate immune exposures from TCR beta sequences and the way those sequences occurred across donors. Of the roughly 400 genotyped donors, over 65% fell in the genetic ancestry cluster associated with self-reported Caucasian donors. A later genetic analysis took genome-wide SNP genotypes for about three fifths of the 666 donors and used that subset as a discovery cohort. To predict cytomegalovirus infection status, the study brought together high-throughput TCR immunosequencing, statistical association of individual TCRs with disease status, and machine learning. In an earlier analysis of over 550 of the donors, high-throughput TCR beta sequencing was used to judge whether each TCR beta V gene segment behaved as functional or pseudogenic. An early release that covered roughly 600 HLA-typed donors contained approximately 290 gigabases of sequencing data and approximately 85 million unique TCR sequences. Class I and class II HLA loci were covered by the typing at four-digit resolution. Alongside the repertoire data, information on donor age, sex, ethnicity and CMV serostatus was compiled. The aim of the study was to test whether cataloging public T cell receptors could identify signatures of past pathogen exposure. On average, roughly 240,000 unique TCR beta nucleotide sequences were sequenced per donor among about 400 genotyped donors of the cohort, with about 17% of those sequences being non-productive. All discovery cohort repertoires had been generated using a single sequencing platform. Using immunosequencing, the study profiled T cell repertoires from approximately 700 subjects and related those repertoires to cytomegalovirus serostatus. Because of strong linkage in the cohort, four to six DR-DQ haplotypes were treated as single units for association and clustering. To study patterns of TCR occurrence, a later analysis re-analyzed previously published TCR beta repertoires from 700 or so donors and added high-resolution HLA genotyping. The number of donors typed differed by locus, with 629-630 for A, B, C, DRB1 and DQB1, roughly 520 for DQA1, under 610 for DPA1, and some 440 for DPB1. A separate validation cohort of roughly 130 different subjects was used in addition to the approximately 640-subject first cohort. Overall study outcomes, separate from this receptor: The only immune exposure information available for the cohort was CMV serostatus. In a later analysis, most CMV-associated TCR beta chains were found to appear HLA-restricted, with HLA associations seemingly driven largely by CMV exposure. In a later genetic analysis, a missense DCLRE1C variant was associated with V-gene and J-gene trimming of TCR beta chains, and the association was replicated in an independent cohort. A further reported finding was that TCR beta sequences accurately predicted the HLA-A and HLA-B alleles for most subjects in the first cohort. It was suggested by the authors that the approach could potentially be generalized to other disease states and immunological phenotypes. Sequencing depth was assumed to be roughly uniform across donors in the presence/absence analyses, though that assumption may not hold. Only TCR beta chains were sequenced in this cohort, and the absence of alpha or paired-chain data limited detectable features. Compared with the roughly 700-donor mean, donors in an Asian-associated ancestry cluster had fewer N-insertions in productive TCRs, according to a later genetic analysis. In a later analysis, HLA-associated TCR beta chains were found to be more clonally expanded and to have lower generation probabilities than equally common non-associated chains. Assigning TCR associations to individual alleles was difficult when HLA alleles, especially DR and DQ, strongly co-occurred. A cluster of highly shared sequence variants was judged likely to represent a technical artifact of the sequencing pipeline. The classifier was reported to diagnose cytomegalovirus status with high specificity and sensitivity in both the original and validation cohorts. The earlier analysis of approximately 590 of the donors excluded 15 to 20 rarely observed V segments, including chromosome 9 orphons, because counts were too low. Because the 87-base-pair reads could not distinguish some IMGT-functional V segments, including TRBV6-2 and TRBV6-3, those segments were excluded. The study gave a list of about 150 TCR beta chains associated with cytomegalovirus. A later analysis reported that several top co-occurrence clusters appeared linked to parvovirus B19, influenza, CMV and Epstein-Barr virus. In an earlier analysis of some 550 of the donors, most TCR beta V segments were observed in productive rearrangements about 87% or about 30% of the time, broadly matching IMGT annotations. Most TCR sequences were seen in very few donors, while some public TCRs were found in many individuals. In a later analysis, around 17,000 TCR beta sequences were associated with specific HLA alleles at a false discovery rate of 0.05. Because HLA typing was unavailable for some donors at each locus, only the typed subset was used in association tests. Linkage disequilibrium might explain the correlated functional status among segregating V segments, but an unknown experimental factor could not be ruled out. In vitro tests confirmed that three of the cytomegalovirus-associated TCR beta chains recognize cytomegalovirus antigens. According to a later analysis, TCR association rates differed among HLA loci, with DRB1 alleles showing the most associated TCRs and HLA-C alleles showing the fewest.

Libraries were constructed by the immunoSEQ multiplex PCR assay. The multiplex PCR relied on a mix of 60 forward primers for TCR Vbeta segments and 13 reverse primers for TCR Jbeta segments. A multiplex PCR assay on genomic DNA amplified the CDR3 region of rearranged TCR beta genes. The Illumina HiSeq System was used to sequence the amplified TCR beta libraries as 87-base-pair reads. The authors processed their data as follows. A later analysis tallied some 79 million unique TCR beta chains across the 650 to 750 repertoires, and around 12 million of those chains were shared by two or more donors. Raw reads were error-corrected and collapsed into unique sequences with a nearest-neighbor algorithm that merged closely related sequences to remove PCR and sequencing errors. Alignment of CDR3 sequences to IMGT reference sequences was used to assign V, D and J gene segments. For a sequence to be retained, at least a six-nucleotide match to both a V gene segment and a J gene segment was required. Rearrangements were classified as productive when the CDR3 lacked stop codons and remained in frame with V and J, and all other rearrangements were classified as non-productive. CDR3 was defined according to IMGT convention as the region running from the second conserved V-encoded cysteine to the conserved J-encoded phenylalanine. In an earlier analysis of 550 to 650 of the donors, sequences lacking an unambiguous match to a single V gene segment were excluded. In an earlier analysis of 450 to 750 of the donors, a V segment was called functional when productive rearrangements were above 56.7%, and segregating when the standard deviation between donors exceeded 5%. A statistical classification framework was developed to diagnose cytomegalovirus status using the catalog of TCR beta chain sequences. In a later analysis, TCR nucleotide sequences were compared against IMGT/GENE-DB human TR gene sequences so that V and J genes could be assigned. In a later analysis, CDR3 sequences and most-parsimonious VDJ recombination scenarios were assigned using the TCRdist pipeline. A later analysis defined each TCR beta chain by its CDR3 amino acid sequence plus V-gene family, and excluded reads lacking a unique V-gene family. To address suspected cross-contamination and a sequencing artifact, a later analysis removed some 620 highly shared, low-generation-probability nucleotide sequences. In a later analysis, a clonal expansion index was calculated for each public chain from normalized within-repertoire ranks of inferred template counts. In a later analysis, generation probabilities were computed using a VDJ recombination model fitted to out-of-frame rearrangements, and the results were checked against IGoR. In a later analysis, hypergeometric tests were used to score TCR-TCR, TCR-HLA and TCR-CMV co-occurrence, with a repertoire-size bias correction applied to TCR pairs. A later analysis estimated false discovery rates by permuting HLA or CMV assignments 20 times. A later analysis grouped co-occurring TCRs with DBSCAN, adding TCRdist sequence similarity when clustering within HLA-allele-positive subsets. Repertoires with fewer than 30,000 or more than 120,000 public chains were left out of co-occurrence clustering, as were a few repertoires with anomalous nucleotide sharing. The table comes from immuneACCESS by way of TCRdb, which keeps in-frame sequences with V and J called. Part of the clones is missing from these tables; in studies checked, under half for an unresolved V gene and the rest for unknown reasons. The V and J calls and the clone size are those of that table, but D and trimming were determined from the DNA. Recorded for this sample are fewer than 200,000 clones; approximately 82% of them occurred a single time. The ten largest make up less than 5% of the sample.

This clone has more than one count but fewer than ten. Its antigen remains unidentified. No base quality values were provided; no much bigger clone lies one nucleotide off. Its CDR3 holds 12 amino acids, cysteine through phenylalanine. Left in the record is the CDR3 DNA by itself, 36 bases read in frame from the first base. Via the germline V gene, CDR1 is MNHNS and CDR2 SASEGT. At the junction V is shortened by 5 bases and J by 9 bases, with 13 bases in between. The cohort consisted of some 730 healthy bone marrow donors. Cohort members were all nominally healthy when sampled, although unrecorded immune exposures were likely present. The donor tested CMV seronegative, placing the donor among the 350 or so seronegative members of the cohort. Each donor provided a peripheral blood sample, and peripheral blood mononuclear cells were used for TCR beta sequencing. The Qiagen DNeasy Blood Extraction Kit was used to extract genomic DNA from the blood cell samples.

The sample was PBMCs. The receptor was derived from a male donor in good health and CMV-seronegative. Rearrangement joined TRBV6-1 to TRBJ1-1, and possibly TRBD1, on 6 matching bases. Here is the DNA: TGTGCCAGCAGTCTCAGGGGCCGGAAAGCTTTCTTT. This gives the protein CASSLRGRKAFF.